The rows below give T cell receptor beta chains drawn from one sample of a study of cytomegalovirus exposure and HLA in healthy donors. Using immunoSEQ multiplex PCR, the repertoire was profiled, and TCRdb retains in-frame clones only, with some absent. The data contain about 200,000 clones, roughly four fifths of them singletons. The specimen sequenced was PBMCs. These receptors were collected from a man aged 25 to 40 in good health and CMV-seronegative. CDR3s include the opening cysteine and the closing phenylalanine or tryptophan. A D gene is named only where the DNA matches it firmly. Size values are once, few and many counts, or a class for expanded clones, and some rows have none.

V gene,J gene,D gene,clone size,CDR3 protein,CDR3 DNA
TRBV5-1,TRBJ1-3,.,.,CASSPGGSGNTIYF,TGCGCCAGCAGCCCCGGGGGGTCTGGAAACACCATATATTTT
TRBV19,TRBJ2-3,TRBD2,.,CASSPPGTSGRTQYF,TGTGCCAGTAGTCCGCCCGGGACTAGCGGGAGGACGCAGTATTTT
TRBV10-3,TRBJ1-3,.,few,CAMAVDGAPGNTIYF,TGTGCCATGGCCGTTGACGGAGCCCCTGGAAACACCATATATTTT
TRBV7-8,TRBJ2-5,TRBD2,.,CASDLGTSAQETQYF,TGTGCCAGCGATCTGGGGACTAGCGCCCAAGAGACCCAGTACTTC
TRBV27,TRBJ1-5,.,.,CASGREVNQPQHF,TGTGCCAGCGGAAGGGAGGTTAATCAGCCCCAGCATTTT
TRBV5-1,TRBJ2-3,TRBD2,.,CASSNPGLAGVGADTQYF,TGCGCCAGCAGCAACCCGGGACTAGCGGGAGTTGGCGCAGATACGCAGTATTTT
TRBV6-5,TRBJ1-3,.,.,CASRPGGPGNTIYF,TGTGCCAGCAGACCTGGGGGCCCTGGAAACACCATATATTTT
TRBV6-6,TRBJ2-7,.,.,CASSYSPRGGTYEQYF,TGTGCCAGCAGTTACTCGCCCAGGGGTGGGACCTACGAGCAGTACTTC
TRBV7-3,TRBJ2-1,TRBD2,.,CASSPRGSGSNEQFF,TGTGCCAGCAGCCCCCGGGGTAGCGGGAGCAATGAGCAGTTCTTC
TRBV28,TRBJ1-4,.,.,CASTSPRGPNEKLFF,TGTGCCAGCACCTCGCCGCGGGGGCCTAATGAAAAACTGTTTTTT
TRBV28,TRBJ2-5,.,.,CATVRGGEETQYF,TGTGCCACTGTTAGGGGGGGGGAGGAGACCCAGTACTTC
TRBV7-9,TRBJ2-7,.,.,CASRTGYEQYF,TGTGCCAGCAGGACGGGGTACGAGCAGTACTTC
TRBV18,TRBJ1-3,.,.,CASSSGQSSGNTIYF,TGTGCCAGCTCATCCGGACAGTCCTCTGGAAACACCATATATTTT
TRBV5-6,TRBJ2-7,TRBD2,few,CASSFPGLAYEQYF,TGTGCCAGCAGTTTTCCGGGACTAGCGTACGAGCAGTACTTC